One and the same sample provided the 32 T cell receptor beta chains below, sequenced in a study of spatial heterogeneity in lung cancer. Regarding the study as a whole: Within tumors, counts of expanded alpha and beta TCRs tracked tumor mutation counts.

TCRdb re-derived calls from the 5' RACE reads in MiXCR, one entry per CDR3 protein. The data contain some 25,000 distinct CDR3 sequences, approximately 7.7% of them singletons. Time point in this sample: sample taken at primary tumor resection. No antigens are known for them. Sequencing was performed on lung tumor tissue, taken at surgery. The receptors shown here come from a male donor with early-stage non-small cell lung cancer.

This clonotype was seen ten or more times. CDR3 nucleotide sequence: TGTGCCAGCAGTTTAGGGGTTTATAATTCACCCCTCCACTTT. Residues: CASSLGVYNSPLHF. V and J are TRBV6-5 and TRBJ1-6; D might be TRBD1 (5 bases). The CDR3 is made up of 14 amino acids. Germline CDR1 reads MNHEY; CDR2 reads SVGAGI. Trimming cost V 4 bases and J 4 bases, with 8 bases left between them.

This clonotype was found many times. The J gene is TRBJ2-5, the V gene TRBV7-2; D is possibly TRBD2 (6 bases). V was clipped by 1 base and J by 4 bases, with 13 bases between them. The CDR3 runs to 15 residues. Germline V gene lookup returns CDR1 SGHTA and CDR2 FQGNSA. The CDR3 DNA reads TGTGCCAGCAGCTTAGTTGGAATGGGAGGAGAGACCCAGTACTTC. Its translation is CASSLVGMGGETQYF.

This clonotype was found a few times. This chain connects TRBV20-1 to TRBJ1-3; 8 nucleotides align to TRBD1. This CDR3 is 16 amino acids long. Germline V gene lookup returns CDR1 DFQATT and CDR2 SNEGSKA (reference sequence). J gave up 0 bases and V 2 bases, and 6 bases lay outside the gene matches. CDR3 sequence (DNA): TGCAGTGCTAGAACCCAGGGGGCTCTCTCTGGAAACACCATATATTTT. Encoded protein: CSARTQGALSGNTIYF.

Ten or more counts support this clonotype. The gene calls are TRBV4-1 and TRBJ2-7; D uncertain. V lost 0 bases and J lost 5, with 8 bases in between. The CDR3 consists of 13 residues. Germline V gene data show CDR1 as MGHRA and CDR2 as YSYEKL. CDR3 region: CASSQDIDDEQYF. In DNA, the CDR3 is TGCGCCAGCAGCCAAGATATAGATGACGAGCAGTACTTC.

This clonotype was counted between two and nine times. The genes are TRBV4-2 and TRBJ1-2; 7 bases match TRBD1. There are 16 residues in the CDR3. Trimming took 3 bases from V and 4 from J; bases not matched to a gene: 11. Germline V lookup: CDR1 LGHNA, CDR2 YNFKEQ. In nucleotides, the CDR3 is TGTGCCAGCAGCCAGGATAGAGGGGGCTCCTCCTATGGCTACACCTTC. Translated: CASSQDRGGSSYGYTF.

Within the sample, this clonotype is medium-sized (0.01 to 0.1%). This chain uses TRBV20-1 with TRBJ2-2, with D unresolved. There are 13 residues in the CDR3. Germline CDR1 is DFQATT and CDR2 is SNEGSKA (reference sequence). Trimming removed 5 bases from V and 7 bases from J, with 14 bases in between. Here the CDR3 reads CSALPGPIGELFF. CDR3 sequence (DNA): TGCAGTGCTCTTCCCGGGCCGATCGGGGAGCTGTTTTTT.

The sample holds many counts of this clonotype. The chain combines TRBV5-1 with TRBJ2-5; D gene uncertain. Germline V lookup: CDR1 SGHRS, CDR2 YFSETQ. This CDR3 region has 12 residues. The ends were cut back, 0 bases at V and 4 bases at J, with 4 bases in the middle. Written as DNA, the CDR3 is TGCGCCAGCAGCTTGGCCGGAGAGACCCAGTACTTC. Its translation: CASSLAGETQYF.

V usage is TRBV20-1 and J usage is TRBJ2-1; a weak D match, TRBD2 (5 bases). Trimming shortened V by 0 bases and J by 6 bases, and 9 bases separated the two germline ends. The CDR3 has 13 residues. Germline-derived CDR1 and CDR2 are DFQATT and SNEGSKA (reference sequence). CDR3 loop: CSARDLAGNEQFF. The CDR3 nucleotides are TGCAGTGCTAGAGATCTAGCTGGCAATGAGCAGTTCTTC.

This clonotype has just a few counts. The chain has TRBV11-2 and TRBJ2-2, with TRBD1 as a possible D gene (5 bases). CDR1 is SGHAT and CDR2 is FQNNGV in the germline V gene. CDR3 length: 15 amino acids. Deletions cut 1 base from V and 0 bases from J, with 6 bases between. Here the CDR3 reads CASSLAGTNTGELFF. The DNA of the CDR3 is TGTGCCAGCAGCTTAGCAGGGACGAACACCGGGGAGCTGTTTTTT.

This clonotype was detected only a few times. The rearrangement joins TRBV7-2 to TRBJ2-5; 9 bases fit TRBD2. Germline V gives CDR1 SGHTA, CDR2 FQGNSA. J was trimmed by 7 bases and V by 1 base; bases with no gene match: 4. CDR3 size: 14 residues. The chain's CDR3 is CASSLELAGWTQYF. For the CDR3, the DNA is TGTGCCAGCAGCTTAGAGCTAGCGGGGTGGACCCAGTACTTC. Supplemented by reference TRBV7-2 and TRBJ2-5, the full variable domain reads GAGVSQSPSNKVTEKGKDVELRCDPISGHTALYWYRQSLGQGLEFLIYFQGNSAPDKSGLPSDRFSAERTGGSVSTLTIQRTQQEDSAVYLCASSLELAGWTQYFGPGTRLLVL.

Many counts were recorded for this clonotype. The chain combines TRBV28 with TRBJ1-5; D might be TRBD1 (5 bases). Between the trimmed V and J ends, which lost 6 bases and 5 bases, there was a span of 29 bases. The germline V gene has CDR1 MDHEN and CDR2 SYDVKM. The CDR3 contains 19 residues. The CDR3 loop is CASSRQAGWVQRGHQPQHF. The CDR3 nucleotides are TGTGCCAGCAGCCGCCAGGCGGGGTGGGTGCAAAGGGGACATCAGCCCCAGCATTTT.

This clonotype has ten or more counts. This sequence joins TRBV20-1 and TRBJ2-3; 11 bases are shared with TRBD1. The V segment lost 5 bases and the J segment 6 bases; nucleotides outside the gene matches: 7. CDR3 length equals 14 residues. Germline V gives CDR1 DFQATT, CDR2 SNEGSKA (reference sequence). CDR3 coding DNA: TGCAGTGCTGCCGGACAGGGGGCTTCGGATACGCAGTATTTT. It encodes CSAAGQGASDTQYF.

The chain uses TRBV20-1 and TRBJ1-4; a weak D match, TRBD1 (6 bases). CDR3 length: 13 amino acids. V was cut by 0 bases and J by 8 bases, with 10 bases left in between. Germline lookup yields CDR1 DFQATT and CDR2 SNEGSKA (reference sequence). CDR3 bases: TGCAGTGCTAGAGACATGACAGGCGAAAAACTGTTTTTT. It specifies CSARDMTGEKLFF.

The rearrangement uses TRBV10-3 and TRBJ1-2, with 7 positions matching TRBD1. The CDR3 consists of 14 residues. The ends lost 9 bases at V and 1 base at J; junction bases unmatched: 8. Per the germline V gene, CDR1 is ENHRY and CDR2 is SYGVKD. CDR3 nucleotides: TGTGCCATGGCTACAGGGGCCGGTAACTATGGCTACACCTTC. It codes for CAMATGAGNYGYTF.

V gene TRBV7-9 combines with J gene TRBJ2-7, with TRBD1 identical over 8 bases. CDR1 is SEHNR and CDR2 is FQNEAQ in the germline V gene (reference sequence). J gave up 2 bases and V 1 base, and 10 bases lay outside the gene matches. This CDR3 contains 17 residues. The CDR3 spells CASSLDGDGQGAYEQYF. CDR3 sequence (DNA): TGTGCCAGCAGCTTAGATGGGGACGGACAGGGTGCCTACGAGCAGTACTTC.

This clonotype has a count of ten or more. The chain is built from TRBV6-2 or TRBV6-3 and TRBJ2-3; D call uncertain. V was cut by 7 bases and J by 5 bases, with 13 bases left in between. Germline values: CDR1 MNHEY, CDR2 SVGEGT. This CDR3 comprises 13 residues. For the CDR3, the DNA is TGTGCCAGCAAGACTCCCCGCGGAGATACGCAGTATTTT. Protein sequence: CASKTPRGDTQYF.

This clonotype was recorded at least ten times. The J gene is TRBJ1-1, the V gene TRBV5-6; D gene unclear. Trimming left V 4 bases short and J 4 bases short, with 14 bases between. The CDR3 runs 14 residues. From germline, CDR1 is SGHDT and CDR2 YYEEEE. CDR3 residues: CASSPGGRSTEAFF. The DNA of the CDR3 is TGTGCCAGCAGCCCGGGAGGCAGGAGCACTGAAGCTTTCTTT.

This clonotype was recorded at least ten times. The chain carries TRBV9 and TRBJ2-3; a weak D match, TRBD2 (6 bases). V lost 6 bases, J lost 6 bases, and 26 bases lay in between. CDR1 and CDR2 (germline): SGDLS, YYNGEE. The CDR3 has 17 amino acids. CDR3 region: CASTHPRPGLESDTQYF. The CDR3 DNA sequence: TGTGCCAGCACCCATCCTCGACCGGGACTTGAATCGGATACGCAGTATTTT.

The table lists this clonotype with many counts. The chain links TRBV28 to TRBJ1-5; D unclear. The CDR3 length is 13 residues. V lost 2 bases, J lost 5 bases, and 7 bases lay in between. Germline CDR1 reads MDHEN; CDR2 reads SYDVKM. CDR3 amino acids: CASSLAAHQPQHF. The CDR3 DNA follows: TGTGCCAGCAGTTTAGCGGCCCATCAGCCCCAGCATTTT.

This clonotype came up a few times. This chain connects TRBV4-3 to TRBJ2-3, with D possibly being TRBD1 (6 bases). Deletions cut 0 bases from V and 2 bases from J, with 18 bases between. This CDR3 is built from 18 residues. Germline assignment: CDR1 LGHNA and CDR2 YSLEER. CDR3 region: CASSQEGARRGLTDTQYF. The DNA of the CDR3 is TGCGCCAGCAGCCAAGAGGGGGCGCGTCGAGGCCTCACAGATACGCAGTATTTT.

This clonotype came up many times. The CDR3 DNA is TGTGCCAGCAGCCTGGGACAGGGTACTAACTATGGCTACACCTTC. Translated: CASSLGQGTNYGYTF. V usage is TRBV7-2 and J usage is TRBJ1-2; 9 bases line up with TRBD1. The CDR3 is made up of 15 amino acids. Trimming at V came to 5 bases and at J to 0 bases, leaving 4 bases not matched to a gene. CDR1 is SGHTA, CDR2 FQGNSA, per germline. The full variable domain, in which reference TRBV7-2 and TRBJ1-2 provide the parts outside the CDR3, is GAGVSQSPSNKVTEKGKDVELRCDPISGHTALYWYRQSLGQGLEFLIYFQGNSAPDKSGLPSDRFSAERTGGSVSTLTIQRTQQEDSAVYLCASSLGQGTNYGYTFGSGTRLTVV.

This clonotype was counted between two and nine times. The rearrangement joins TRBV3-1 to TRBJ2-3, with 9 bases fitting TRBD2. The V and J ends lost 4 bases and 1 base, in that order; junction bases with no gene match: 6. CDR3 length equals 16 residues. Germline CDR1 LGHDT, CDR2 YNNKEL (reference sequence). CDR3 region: CASSLGQRGGTDTQYF. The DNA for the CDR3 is TGTGCCAGCAGCCTTGGGCAGCGGGGGGGCACAGATACGCAGTATTTT.

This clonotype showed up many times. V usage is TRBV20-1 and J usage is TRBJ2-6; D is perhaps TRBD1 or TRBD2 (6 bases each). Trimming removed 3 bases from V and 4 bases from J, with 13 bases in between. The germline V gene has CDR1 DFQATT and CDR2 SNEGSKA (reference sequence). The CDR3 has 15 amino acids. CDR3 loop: CSASRGASGANVLTF. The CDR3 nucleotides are TGCAGTGCTAGTAGGGGGGCGAGCGGGGCCAACGTCCTGACTTTC.

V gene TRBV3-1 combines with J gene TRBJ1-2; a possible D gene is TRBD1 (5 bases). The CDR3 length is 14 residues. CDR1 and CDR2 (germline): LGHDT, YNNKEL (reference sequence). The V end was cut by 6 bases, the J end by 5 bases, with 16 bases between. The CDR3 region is CASSWGTQRYGYTF. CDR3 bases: TGTGCCAGCAGTTGGGGGACCCAACGTTATGGCTACACCTTC.

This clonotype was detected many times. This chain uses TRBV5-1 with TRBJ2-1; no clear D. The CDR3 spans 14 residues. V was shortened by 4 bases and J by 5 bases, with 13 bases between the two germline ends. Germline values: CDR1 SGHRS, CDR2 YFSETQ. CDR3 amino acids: CASSPGTVNNEQFF. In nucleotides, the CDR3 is TGCGCCAGCAGCCCCGGTACAGTGAACAATGAGCAGTTCTTC. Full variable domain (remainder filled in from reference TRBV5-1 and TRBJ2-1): KAGVTQTPRYLIKTRGQQVTLSCSPISGHRSVSWYQQTPGQGLQFLFEYFSETQRNKGNFPGRFSGRQFSNSRSEMNVSTLELGDSALYLCASSPGTVNNEQFFGPGTRLTVL.

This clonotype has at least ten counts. Here the CDR3 DNA reads TGTGCCAGCAGTTCGCAGACAGGCCTATCTAACTATGGCTACACCTTC. Protein: CASSSQTGLSNYGYTF. The rearrangement joins TRBV27 to TRBJ1-2, with D maybe TRBD1 (6 bases). Trimming cost V 4 bases and J 0 bases, with 15 bases left between them. The germline gives CDR1 MNHEY, CDR2 SMNVEV (reference sequence). The CDR3 runs 16 residues.

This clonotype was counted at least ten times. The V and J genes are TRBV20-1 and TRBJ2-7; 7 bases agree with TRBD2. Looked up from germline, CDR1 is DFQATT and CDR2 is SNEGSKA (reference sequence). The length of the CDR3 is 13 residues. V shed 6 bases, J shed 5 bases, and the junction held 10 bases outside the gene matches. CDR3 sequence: CSAPRAAGDEQYF. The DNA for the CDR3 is TGCAGTGCACCCCGGGCGGCGGGGGACGAGCAGTACTTC.

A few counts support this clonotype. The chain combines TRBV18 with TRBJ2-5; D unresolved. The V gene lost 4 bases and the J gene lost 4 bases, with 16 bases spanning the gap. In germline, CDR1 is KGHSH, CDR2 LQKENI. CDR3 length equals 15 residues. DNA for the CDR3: TGTGCCAGCTCACAGACGACCTCGGGTGTAGAGACCCAGTACTTC. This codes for CASSQTTSGVETQYF.

The CDR3 nucleotides are TGTGCCAGCAGCTTGGAGGAAGGTGGAAAACTGTTTTTT. This codes for CASSLEEGGKLFF. This chain joins TRBV5-4 and TRBJ1-4; D uncertain. The CDR3 contains 13 residues. V lost 0 bases to trimming and J lost 10 bases, with 10 bases between them. The germline CDR1 and CDR2 sequences are SGHNT and YYREEE (reference sequence).

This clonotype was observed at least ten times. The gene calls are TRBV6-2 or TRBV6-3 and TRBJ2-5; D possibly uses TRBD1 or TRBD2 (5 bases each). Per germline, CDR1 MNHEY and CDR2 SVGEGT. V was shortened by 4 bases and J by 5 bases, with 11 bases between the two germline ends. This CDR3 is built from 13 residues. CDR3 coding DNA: TGTGCCAGCAGTTCGGGGACCGGGGAGACCCAGTACTTC. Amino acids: CASSSGTGETQYF.

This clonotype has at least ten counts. CDR3 bases: TGCAGTGCCCCGGCCAGCCAGCTGAACACTGAAGCTTTCTTT. Amino acids: CSAPASQLNTEAFF. V is TRBV20-1 and J is TRBJ1-1, with D uncertain. V was cut by 6 bases and J by 0 bases, with 14 bases left in between. The CDR3 sequence is 14 residues long. The V gene's germline CDR1 is DFQATT and CDR2 SNEGSKA (reference sequence).

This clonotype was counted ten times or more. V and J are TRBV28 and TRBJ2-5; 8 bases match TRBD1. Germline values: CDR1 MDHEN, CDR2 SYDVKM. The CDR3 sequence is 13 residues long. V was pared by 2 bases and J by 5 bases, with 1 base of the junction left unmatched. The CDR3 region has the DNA TGTGCCAGCAGTTTACAGGGGGCTGAGACCCAGTACTTC. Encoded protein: CASSLQGAETQYF.